The 17 T cell receptor beta chains listed next were all sequenced from one sample in a study of tissue T cells after allogeneic stem cell transplantation. The table came from immunoSEQ multiplex PCR; TCRdb's copy has only in-frame clones and leaves some out. The sample includes approximately 11,000 clones, roughly two fifths of them seen just once. Described time point: mouse harvest day 7 after allogeneic transplant. Tail vein injection delivered 10^7 T-cell-depleted bone marrow cells and 10^6 splenic CD5+ T cells. The material sequenced was skin. These receptors all come from a female BALB/c mouse given C57BL/6 T cells with graft-versus-host disease after an allogeneic hematopoietic cell transplant.

This clone appeared a few times. Genes here carry mouse names. The CDR3 end falls 1 residue outside the read, so it is completed with the germline J gene. The sample carries other DNA sequences with the same CDR3. The chain recombines TRBV3 with TRBJ2-7; the match to TRBD2 covers 11 bases. This CDR3 comprises 14 residues. Per the germline V gene, CDR1 is SNHLY and CDR2 is FYNGKV (reference sequence). V shed 4 bases, J shed 4 bases, and the junction held 3 bases outside the gene matches. The CDR3 reads CASSSGLGGYEQYF. The CDR3 DNA, read in part, is TGTGCCAGCAGCTCCGGACTGGGGGGTTATGAACAGTAC.

This clone has only a few counts. Mouse gene names and germline throughout. Partial CDR3 DNA: TGTGCAAGCAGCTTAGTGGGTGCAGAAACGCTGTAT. Translation: CASSLVGAETLY. The whole CDR3 sequence is CASSLVGAETLYF. V usage is TRBV16 and J usage is TRBJ2-3, with D unresolved. The read halts 1 residue ahead of the CDR3 end, with the missing end drawn from the germline J gene. From germline, CDR1 is SGHSA and CDR2 FRNQAP. The CDR3 is made up of 13 amino acids. Trimming pared 1 base from V and 1 base from J, leaving 3 bases between.

Comments on this clone: Germline and genes here are mouse. The read terminates 1 residue ahead of where the CDR3 ends, so the germline J gene completes it. V usage is TRBV29 and J usage is TRBJ1-2; 8 bases match TRBD1. This CDR3 is 14 amino acids long. V shed 6 bases and J 0 bases; nucleotides not matched to a gene: 3. Looked up from germline, CDR1 is MSHET and CDR2 is SYDVDS. CDR3 residues: CASSRQGTNSDYTF. CDR3 DNA (partial): TGTGCTAGCAGCCGACAGGGGACAAACTCCGACTACACC.

In this sample, this clone turned up a few times. Genes here carry mouse names. The read is 1 residue too short to cover the CDR3 end, so that end is filled in from the germline J gene. This chain uses TRBV26 with TRBJ1-5; TRBD1 matches at 10 bases. CDR1 KGHPV and CDR2 FQNQEV come from the germline V gene (reference sequence). V trimming: 6 bases; J trimming: 3 bases; junction bases outside the gene matches: 5. The CDR3 extends over 15 amino acids. The CDR3 region is CASSRQGAGNQAPLF. CDR3 bases read: TGTGCCAGCAGCCGACAGGGGGCTGGCAACCAGGCTCCGCTT.

Comment on this clone: Gene names follow the mouse nomenclature. The CDR3 goes on 1 residue after the read ends, and that part is filled in from the germline J gene. The chain joins TRBV5 to TRBJ2-1; D perhaps matches TRBD1 (6 bases). Germline V gene lookup returns CDR1 LGHNA and CDR2 YNLKQL (reference sequence). The CDR3 loop spans 15 amino acids. V lost 0 bases to trimming and J lost 3 bases, with 9 bases between them. The sequenced part of the CDR3 DNA is TGTGCCAGCAGCCAAGATCCAGGGGCCTATGCTGAGCAGTTC. This encodes CASSQDPGAYAEQF. The full CDR3 sequence reads CASSQDPGAYAEQFF.

Notes on this clone: Gene names are the mouse ones. The DNA ends 1 residue before the CDR3 does, and the rest of the CDR3 is filled in from the germline J gene. The chain recombines TRBV26 with TRBJ1-1; D remains unclear. Trimming pared 2 bases from V and 4 bases from J, leaving 11 bases between. Germline V gene sequence: CDR1 KGHPV, CDR2 FQNQEV (reference sequence). This CDR3 comprises 14 residues. The CDR3 loop is CASSLRAAGTEVFF. The sequenced CDR3 bases are TGTGCCAGCAGTCTGAGGGCGGCGGGCACAGAAGTCTTC.

Relative to its sample, this clone is medium-sized. Here the gene names and germline are mouse. The read stops 1 residue short of the end of the CDR3; the missing end is completed from the germline J gene. The V and J genes are TRBV26 and TRBJ2-7; D is possibly TRBD1 or TRBD2 (5 bases each). The CDR3 is 12 residues long. Trimming took off 4 bases at V and 4 bases at J, with 8 bases between the two ends. Germline-derived CDR1 and CDR2 are KGHPV and FQNQEV (reference sequence). Partial CDR3 DNA: TGTGCCAGCAGTCGGGGACCGTATGAACAGTAC. It translates to CASSRGPYEQY. In full, the CDR3 is CASSRGPYEQYF.

Comment on this clone: Any gene name here is a mouse gene name. The CDR3 spells CASSLVGFQNTLYF. CDR3 DNA (partial): TGTGCAAGCAGCTTAGTGGGGTTTCAAAACACCTTGTAC. The J gene is TRBJ2-4, the V gene TRBV16; a possible D gene is TRBD2 (5 bases). Read data end 1 residue before the CDR3 end; the end is taken from the germline J gene. CDR3 size: 14 residues. Germline lookup yields CDR1 SGHSA and CDR2 FRNQAP. Between the trimmed V and J ends, which lost 1 base and 2 bases, there was a span of 7 bases.

In the case of this clone: The genes and germline here are from mouse. The CDR3 extends 1 residue past the end of the read, so its final part is completed from the germline J gene. This rearrangement joins TRBV20 to TRBJ1-1, with 7 bases identical to TRBD1. CDR1 GFQATS and CDR2 STVNSAI come from the germline V gene. The V segment lost 0 bases and the J segment 4 bases; nucleotides outside the gene matches: 5. The CDR3 has 14 residues. The sequenced part of the CDR3 DNA is TGTGGTGCTAGGGATGGAGGGGGCGCCACAGAAGTCTTC. It translates to CGARDGGGATEVF. The CDR3 in its entirety is CGARDGGGATEVFF.

As to this clone: Mouse gene names and germline throughout. The read stops 1 residue short of the end of the CDR3; the missing end is completed from the germline J gene. The chain combines TRBV12-2 with TRBJ1-3, with D perhaps matching TRBD1 (6 bases). Germline CDR1 and CDR2: SGHLS and HYDKME. The CDR3 is 14 amino acids. Deletions cut 0 bases from V and 3 bases from J, with 8 bases between. CDR3 protein: CASSLEGVGNTLYF. The CDR3 bases that were read are TGTGCCAGCTCTCTCGAGGGGGTTGGAAATACGCTCTAT.

This clone was seen a few times. Genes here carry mouse names. The read gets to within 1 residue of the CDR3 end, and the germline J gene fills in the rest. The chain uses TRBV13-2 and TRBJ1-3; TRBD1 matches at 11 bases. Trimming took 5 bases from V and 4 from J; bases not matched to a gene: 2. The germline V gene has CDR1 NNHNN and CDR2 SYGAGS (reference sequence). The CDR3 is 14 residues long. CDR3: CASGDRGPGNTLYF. The sequenced part of the CDR3 DNA is TGTGCCAGCGGGGACAGGGGGCCCGGAAATACGCTCTAT.

This clone was seen only a few times. All gene names here are mouse names. The read comes to an end 1 residue before the CDR3 does, leaving the germline J gene to fill in the end. The chain has TRBV15 and TRBJ1-5; D uncertain. The CDR3 covers 15 residues. Trimming removed 1 base from V and 0 bases from J, with 7 bases in between. Germline CDR1 is SGHND and CDR2 is FRSKSL. The DNA read from the CDR3 is TGTGCCAGCAGTTTAGGGCAGAATAACAACCAGGCTCCGCTT. Amino acid sequence: CASSLGQNNNQAPL. The entire CDR3 sequence reads CASSLGQNNNQAPLF. Using reference TRBV15 and TRBJ1-5 for the parts outside the CDR3, the full variable domain is DAGVTQTPRHEVAEKGQTIILKCEPVSGHNDLFWYRQTKIQGLELLSYFRSKSLMEDGGAFKDRFKAEMLNSSFSTLKIQPTEPKDSAVYLCASSLGQNNNQAPLFGEGTRLSVL.

Comments on this clone: Gene names denote mouse genes. The sequenced fragment ends 1 residue before the CDR3 boundary, so the rest is inferred from the germline J gene. V and J are TRBV26 and TRBJ2-4; unclear D gene. The V end was cut by 2 bases, the J end by 0 bases, with 9 bases between. Per the germline V gene, CDR1 is KGHPV and CDR2 is FQNQEV (reference sequence). The CDR3 is 15 amino acids. The CDR3 protein is CASSLRRTSQNTLYF. The sequenced CDR3 bases are TGTGCCAGCAGTCTGCGCAGAACTAGTCAAAACACCTTGTAC. The full variable domain, with the rest looked up from reference TRBV26 and TRBJ2-4, is NSKVIQTPRYLVKGQGQKAKMRCIPEKGHPVVFWYQQNKNNEFKFLINFQNQEVLQQIDMTEKRFSAECPSNSPCSLEIQSSEAGDSALYLCASSLRRTSQNTLYFGAGTRLSVL.

This clone is medium-sized (0.01 to 0.1%). Germline and genes: mouse. The CDR3 end lies 1 residue beyond the end of the read and is filled in from the germline J gene. V is TRBV26 and J is TRBJ2-3; TRBD1 or TRBD2 may be the D gene (5 bases each). In germline, CDR1 is KGHPV, CDR2 FQNQEV (reference sequence). The CDR3 extends over 14 amino acids. Trimming removed 2 bases from V and 0 bases from J, with 6 bases in between. The covered CDR3 bases are TGTGCCAGCAGTCTGGGGGGTAGTGCAGAAACGCTGTAT. Amino acids: CASSLGGSAETLY. The whole CDR3 sequence reads CASSLGGSAETLYF. The whole variable domain, remainder taken from reference TRBV26 and TRBJ2-3, is NSKVIQTPRYLVKGQGQKAKMRCIPEKGHPVVFWYQQNKNNEFKFLINFQNQEVLQQIDMTEKRFSAECPSNSPCSLEIQSSEAGDSALYLCASSLGGSAETLYFGSGTRLTVL.

Turning to this clone: Gene names refer to mouse genes. The observed sequence ends 1 residue before the CDR3 terminus, with the missing tail filled in from the germline J gene. This chain joins TRBV29 and TRBJ2-1; 10 bases agree with TRBD1. The CDR3 length is 15 residues. With 1 base clipped from V and 6 bases from J, the junction kept 3 bases outside the gene matches. Looked up from germline, CDR1 is MSHET and CDR2 is SYDVDS. CDR3 DNA (partial): TGTGCTAGCAGTTTATTCCGGGACAGGGGTGCTGAGCAGTTC. As protein: CASSLFRDRGAEQF. The full CDR3 sequence reads CASSLFRDRGAEQFF.

This clone was seen just once. Gene names refer to mouse genes. The read terminates 1 residue before the CDR3 end, so the remaining end is supplied by the germline J gene. V gene TRBV26 combines with J gene TRBJ1-1; 9 bases fit TRBD1. The germline V gene has CDR1 KGHPV and CDR2 FQNQEV (reference sequence). This CDR3 region has 14 residues. With V trimmed by 6 bases and J by 5 bases, 7 bases remained unmatched. CDR3 sequence reads: CASSPHRGRTEVFF. Incomplete CDR3 DNA: TGTGCCAGCAGCCCTCACAGGGGGCGGACAGAAGTCTTC.

This clone was seen a few times. Mouse germline and gene names are used. The chain's CDR3 is CTCSAGTAYEQYF. The sequenced CDR3 bases are TGCACCTGCAGTGCAGGTACAGCATATGAACAGTAC. The chain combines TRBV1 with TRBJ2-7; D is undetermined. The observed sequence ends 1 residue before the CDR3 terminus, with the missing tail filled in from the germline J gene. V lost 1 base to trimming and J lost 4 bases, with 8 bases between them. This CDR3 has 13 residues. Germline V gene data show CDR1 as NSQYPW and CDR2 as LRSPGD (reference sequence).